This T cell receptor (beta chain) was obtained from a study of CD8 T cells in ankylosing spondylitis. As concerns this clonotype: Its target is unknown.

The CDR3 runs to 18 residues. The germline gives CDR1 SQVTM, CDR2 ANQGSEA. V was clipped by 0 bases and J by 4 bases, with 24 bases between them. Points from the study as a whole: There was a TCR beta motif, made of roughly eight highly homologous variants, that appeared characteristic of ankylosing spondylitis blood. The clones that were linked to disease were reported to be significantly enriched in matched synovial fluid samples from ankylosing spondylitis patients. Peripheral blood held disease-linked clones only at relatively low frequency, and these were CD8+. Some motif variants were previously reported in reactive arthritis synovial fluid and blood.

In making TCR beta libraries, quantitative 5'-RACE with molecular barcodes was used. TCRdb reprocessed the 5' RACE reads via MiXCR and lists one record per CDR3 protein. The sample holds hundreds of thousands of distinct CDR3 sequences, over 9.5% seen once. The sequencing input was blood, either unsorted or a sorted T cell fraction (not recorded which). This TCR derives from a male donor with ankylosing spondylitis. V is TRBV29-1 and J is TRBJ1-2, with D possibly matching TRBD1 (5 bases). CDR3 DNA: TGCAGCGTTGAAGATACACGGGGGACGTTTACTTTCTCCTATGGCTACACCTTC. Its protein is CSVEDTRGTFTFSYGYTF.